The 18 T cell receptor beta chains below all came from one sample that was sequenced in a study of CD8+CD57+ T cells in acquired aplastic anemia (dated by TCRdb to between 2018 and 2020). These reads were obtained on an Illumina HiSeq 2000. Genomic DNA served as template for TCR beta VDJ combination and CDR3 sequence profiling. In TCRdb, the public reads were trimmed at Q25 with fastp and aligned with MiXCR, with productive beta chains retained. Merged by CDR3 protein, the rows form single entries marked with the most common genes and DNA. A total of 62,000 or so distinct CDR3 sequences appear in this sample, approximately 51% of them only once. Roughly 8.7% of the sample is taken by the ten largest. The sequenced material came from sorted CD4+, CD8+, or CD8+CD57+ T cells (not recorded which) from PBMCs. Receptors were obtained from a human donor in good health, serving as a control.

The sample holds many counts of this clonotype. The chain carries TRBV5-5 and TRBJ1-2, with TRBD1 matching 8 bases. Germline values: CDR1 SGHKS, CDR2 YYEKEE (reference sequence). This CDR3 region has 15 residues. Germline trimming cut 0 bases from V and 3 bases from J; bases unmatched to any gene: 4. CDR3 residues: CASSLAGQGYYGYTF. The CDR3 DNA is TGTGCCAGCAGCTTGGCCGGACAGGGATACTATGGCTACACCTTC. Supplemented by reference TRBV5-5 and TRBJ1-2, the full variable domain reads DAGVTQSPTHLIKTRGQQVTLRCSPISGHKSVSWYQQVLGQGPQFIFQYYEKEERGRGNFPDRFSARQFPNYSSELNVNALLLGDSALYLCASSLAGQGYYGYTFGSGTRLTVV.

This sequence joins TRBV7-8 and TRBJ2-7; D call uncertain. CDR3 length equals 13 residues. Trimming removed 5 bases from V and 0 bases from J, with 8 bases in between. Germline V CDR1 and CDR2: SGHVS, FQNEAQ. CDR3 DNA sequence: TGTGCCAGCAGCCCTTCAAGCTCCTACGAGCAGTACTTC. It specifies CASSPSSSYEQYF.

This rearrangement joins TRBV12-3 or TRBV12-4 to TRBJ2-3; 15 nucleotides align to TRBD2. The CDR3 covers 19 residues. Germline trimming cut 4 bases from V and 2 bases from J; bases unmatched to any gene: 10. CDR3 in DNA: TGTGCCAGCAGTTGGGGACTAGCGGGGGGACTAGCGCACACAGATACGCAGTATTTT. Protein product: CASSWGLAGGLAHTDTQYF.

Concerning this clonotype itself: The junction and the germline gene differ at one end; a read error may be behind it. The chain has TRBV10-2 and TRBJ1-1; TRBD1 is a possible D gene (5 bases). The CDR3 is made up of 13 amino acids. Germline V gene sequence: CDR1 WSHSY, CDR2 SAAADI. CDR3: CDSSPPTVNEAFF. The CDR3 DNA reads as TGCGACAGCAGTCCCCCGACAGTGAATGAAGCTTTCTTT.

This clonotype was counted once. Lacking the conserved final phenylalanine or tryptophan, this CDR3 likely reflects a read error. V gene TRBV10-3 combines with J gene TRBJ2-1; maybe TRBD2 (7 bases). Looked up from germline, CDR1 is ENHRY and CDR2 is SYGVKD. The CDR3 sequence is 18 residues long. With 8 bases removed from V and 3 bases from J, the gap between germline ends came to 26 bases. In DNA form, the CDR3 reads TGTGCCATCTCCAACCGGGGTCAGGGGAGGGGAGGCTACAATGAGCAGTTCCTC. This codes for CAISNRGQGRGGYNEQFL.

At least ten counts were recorded for this clonotype. The V and J genes are TRBV20-1 and TRBJ2-7, with D hard to call. The CDR3 contains 15 residues. Trimming pared 0 bases from V and 0 bases from J, leaving 12 bases between. Germline CDR1 and CDR2: DFQATT and SNEGSKA (reference sequence). CDR3 protein: CSARDFDQSSYEQYF. The CDR3 nucleotides read TGCAGTGCTAGAGATTTTGACCAGAGCTCCTACGAGCAGTACTTC.

This clonotype was found many times. This chain joins TRBV2 and TRBJ2-4; 8 bases align to TRBD1. The trim removed 6 bases at V and 5 bases at J, leaving 3 bases unmatched. The CDR3 covers 13 residues. The germline V gene encodes CDR1 SNHLY and CDR2 FYNNEI. The CDR3 DNA follows: TGTGCCAGCAGGACAGGGGAGCAAAACATTCAGTACTTC. It is translated as CASRTGEQNIQYF.

This clonotype was picked up many times. The chain joins TRBV6-1 to TRBJ1-6; D call uncertain. The germline CDR1 and CDR2 sequences are MNHNS and SASEGT. Trimming stripped 8 bases from V and 6 bases from J, with 14 bases between. The CDR3 length is 14 residues. CDR3 protein: CASGRGPSNSPLHF. CDR3 coding DNA: TGTGCCAGCGGTCGGGGTCCCTCTAATTCACCCCTCCACTTT.

This clonotype was seen a few times. V is TRBV19 and J is TRBJ1-6, with TRBD1 matching 8 bases. Trimming removed 3 bases from V and 8 bases from J; junction bases left unmatched: 3. Germline CDR1 and CDR2: LNHDA and SQIVND (reference sequence). The CDR3 is 14 amino acids. CDR3 sequence reads: CASSMNRGYSPLHF. Here the CDR3 DNA reads TGTGCCAGTAGTATGAACAGGGGGTATTCACCCCTCCACTTT.

The rearrangement uses TRBV20-1 and TRBJ2-3, with 9 bases matching TRBD2. The CDR3 totals 13 residues. Germline V CDR1 and CDR2: DFQATT, SNEGSKA (reference sequence). J was trimmed by 4 bases and V by 4 bases; bases with no gene match: 3. In DNA form, the CDR3 reads TGCAGTGCTACCCGGACTAGCGCAGATACGCAGTATTTT. It translates to CSATRTSADTQYF.

In its sample, this clonotype was seen many times. The V and J genes are TRBV25-1 and TRBJ2-7; D may be TRBD1 (5 bases). The CDR3 has 15 residues. Germline V gene lookup returns CDR1 MGHDK and CDR2 SYGVNS. The V end was cut by 3 bases, the J end by 1 base, with 13 bases between. The CDR3 reads CASSDSGARSYEQYF. CDR3 bases: TGTGCCAGCAGTGATTCTGGGGCCCGGTCCTACGAGCAGTACTTC.

V is TRBV2 and J is TRBJ2-3, with 9 nucleotides matching TRBD2. The V and J ends lost 3 bases and 5 bases, in that order; junction bases with no gene match: 6. CDR1 is SNHLY, CDR2 FYNNEI, per germline. The CDR3 contains 15 residues. DNA of the CDR3: TGTGCCAGCAGTGATTTGCGGGGGGGCCGAGATACGCAGTATTTT. It specifies CASSDLRGGRDTQYF.

Comments on this clonotype: The final CDR3 position lacks the conserved phenylalanine or tryptophan, pointing to a likely read error. The J gene is TRBJ1-2, the V gene TRBV19, with 8 bases identical to TRBD1. Germline V gene lookup returns CDR1 LNHDA and CDR2 SQIVND (reference sequence). Unmatched junction bases numbered 4, after V lost 5 bases and J lost 5 bases. The CDR3 contains 13 residues. The CDR3 here is CASSPGQGYGYTL. CDR3 nucleotide sequence: TGTGCCAGTAGTCCAGGACAGGGTTATGGCTACACCCTC.

This clonotype is judged medium-sized. DNA for the CDR3: TGTGCCAGCAGCGCTGGACTAGCGGGAGTACGCGAGCAGTACTTC. Protein product: CASSAGLAGVREQYF. The V call is TRBV2, the J call TRBJ2-7; 13 nucleotides match TRBD2. The CDR3 sequence is 15 residues long. Trimming took 6 bases from V and 6 from J; bases not matched to a gene: 8. Germline-derived CDR1 and CDR2 are SNHLY and FYNNEI.

CDR3: CASGTSGEETQYF. CDR3 nucleotides: TGTGCCAGCGGGACTAGCGGCGAAGAGACCCAGTACTTC. The rearrangement links TRBV2 to TRBJ2-5; 11 positions agree with TRBD2. There are 13 residues in the CDR3. In germline, CDR1 is SNHLY, CDR2 FYNNEI. Trimming took 8 bases from V and 3 from J; bases not matched to a gene: 2.

The rearrangement joins TRBV4-3 to TRBJ1-6, with 7 bases aligning to TRBD1. Germline CDR1 is LGHNA and CDR2 is YSLEER. J lost 10 bases, V lost 0 bases, and 9 bases had no gene match. This CDR3 comprises 16 residues. CDR3 sequence (DNA): TGCGCCAGCAGCCAAGACAAGTTCACAGGGGAGTCACCCCTCCACTTT. Protein product: CASSQDKFTGESPLHF.

The rearrangement uses TRBV20-1 and TRBJ1-5; perhaps TRBD1 as D (6 bases). The germline V and J ends were trimmed by 1 base and 7 bases, with 17 bases remaining between them. Germline V gene sequence: CDR1 DFQATT, CDR2 SNEGSKA (reference sequence). The CDR3 is made up of 15 amino acids. CDR3 amino acids: CSARAQSDRGQPQHF. The CDR3 coding sequence is TGCAGTGCTAGAGCTCAATCGGACAGAGGACAGCCCCAGCATTTT.

This clonotype has at least ten counts. The V and J genes are TRBV27 and TRBJ2-5; D unclear. CDR1 MNHEY and CDR2 SMNVEV come from the germline V gene (reference sequence). Between the trimmed V and J ends, which lost 2 bases and 2 bases, there was a span of 9 bases. This CDR3 region has 14 residues. The CDR3 coding sequence is TGTGCCAGCAGTTTAATGGCAGGTCAAGAGACCCAGTACTTC. Amino acid sequence: CASSLMAGQETQYF.